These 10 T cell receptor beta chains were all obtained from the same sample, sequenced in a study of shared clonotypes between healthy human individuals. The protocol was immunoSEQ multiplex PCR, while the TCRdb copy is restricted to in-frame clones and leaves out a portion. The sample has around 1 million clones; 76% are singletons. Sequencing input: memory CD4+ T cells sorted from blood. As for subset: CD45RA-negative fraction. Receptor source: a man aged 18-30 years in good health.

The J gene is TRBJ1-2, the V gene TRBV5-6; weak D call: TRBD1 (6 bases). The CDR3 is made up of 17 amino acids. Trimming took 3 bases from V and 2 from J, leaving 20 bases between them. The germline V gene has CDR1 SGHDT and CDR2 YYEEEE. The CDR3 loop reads CASSSVVTQGTNYGYTF. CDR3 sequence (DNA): TGTGCCAGCAGCTCCGTCGTGACCCAGGGGACCAACTATGGCTACACCTTC.

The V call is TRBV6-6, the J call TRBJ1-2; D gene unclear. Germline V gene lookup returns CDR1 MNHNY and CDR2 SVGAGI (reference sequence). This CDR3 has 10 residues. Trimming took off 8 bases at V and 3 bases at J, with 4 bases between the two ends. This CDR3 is CASAYYGYTF. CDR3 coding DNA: TGTGCCAGCGCTTACTATGGCTACACCTTC.

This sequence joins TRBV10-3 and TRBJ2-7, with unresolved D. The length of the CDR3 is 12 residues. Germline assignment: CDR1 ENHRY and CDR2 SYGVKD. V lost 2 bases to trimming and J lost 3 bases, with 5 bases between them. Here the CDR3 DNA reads TGTGCCATCAGTGAGATGGGCTACGAGCAGTACTTC. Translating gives CAISEMGYEQYF.

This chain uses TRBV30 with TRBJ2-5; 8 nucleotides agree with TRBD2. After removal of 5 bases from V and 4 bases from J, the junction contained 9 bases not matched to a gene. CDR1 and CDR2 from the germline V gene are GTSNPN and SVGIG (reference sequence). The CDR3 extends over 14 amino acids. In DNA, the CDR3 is TGTGCCTGGGAGGACGGGAGGGCCGGAGAGACCCAGTACTTC. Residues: CAWEDGRAGETQYF.

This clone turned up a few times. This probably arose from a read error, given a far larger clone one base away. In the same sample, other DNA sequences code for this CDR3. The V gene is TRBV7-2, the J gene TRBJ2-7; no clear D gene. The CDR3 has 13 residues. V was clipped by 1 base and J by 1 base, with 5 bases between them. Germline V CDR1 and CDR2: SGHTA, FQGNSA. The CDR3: CASSLGVSYEQYF. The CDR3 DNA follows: TGTGCCAGCAGCTTAGGGGTATCCTACGAGCAGTACTTC.

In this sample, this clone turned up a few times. CDR3 nucleotides: TGTGCCAGCAGCGAAAGTCGGAACACTGAAGCTTTCTTT. Amino acid sequence: CASSESRNTEAFF. The chain links TRBV7-3 to TRBJ1-1; unclear D gene. CDR1 SGHTA and CDR2 FQGTGA come from the germline V gene. The CDR3 length is 13 residues. V lost 5 bases, J lost 1 base, and 8 bases lay in between.

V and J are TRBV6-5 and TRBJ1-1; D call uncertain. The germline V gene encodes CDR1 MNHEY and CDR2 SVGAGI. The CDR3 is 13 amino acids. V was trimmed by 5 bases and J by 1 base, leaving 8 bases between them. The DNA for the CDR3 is TGTGCCAGCAGTACCCAGTGGAACACTGAAGCTTTCTTT. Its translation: CASSTQWNTEAFF.

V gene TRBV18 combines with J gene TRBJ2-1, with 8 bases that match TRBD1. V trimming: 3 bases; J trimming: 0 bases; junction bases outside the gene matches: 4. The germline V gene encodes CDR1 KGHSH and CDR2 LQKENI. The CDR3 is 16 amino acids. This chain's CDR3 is CASSPWTGSSYNEQFF. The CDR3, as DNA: TGTGCCAGCTCACCGTGGACAGGGAGCTCCTACAATGAGCAGTTCTTC.

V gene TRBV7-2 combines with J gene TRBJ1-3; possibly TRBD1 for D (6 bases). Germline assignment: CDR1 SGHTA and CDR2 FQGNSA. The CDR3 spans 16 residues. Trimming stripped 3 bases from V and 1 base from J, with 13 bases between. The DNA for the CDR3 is TGTGCCAGCAGCTTTAGGGGGTCGTTATCTGGAAACACCATATATTTT. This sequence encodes CASSFRGSLSGNTIYF.

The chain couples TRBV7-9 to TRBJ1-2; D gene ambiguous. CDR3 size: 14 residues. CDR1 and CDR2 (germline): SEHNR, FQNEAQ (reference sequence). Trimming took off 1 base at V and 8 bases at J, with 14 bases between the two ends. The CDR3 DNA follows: TGTGCCAGCAGCTTAGTATCGCAGTTGTGGGGCTACACCTTC. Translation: CASSLVSQLWGYTF.